This is a list of T cell receptor beta chains from one sample in a study of T cells in Graves' hyperthyroidism and ophthalmopathy. Each CDR3 protein is one row after TCRdb ran MiXCR on the multiplex PCR reads. The repertoire holds some 530,000 distinct CDR3 sequences, with about 22% as singletons. Material for sequencing was blood. These receptors originate from a woman between 65 and 79 years old with Graves' ophthalmopathy. The CDR3 runs from the conserved cysteine through the conserved F or W. The D gene is left open where the match is weak. Clone size, where shown, is once, few, many, or a class for clones that have expanded.

few	TRBV28	TRBJ1-2	TRBD1	TGTGCCAGCAGTGGTAAAGGACAGGGGTGGTTCGGCAACTATGGCTACACCTTC	CASSGKGQGWFGNYGYTF
few	TRBV27	TRBJ2-7	TRBD2	TGTGCCAGCAGTTTATCCGGACTAGCGGGACCCTACGAGCAGTACTTC	CASSLSGLAGPYEQYF
NA	TRBV6-2/TRBV6-3	TRBJ2-1	TRBD2	TGTGCCAGCAGCCGACCGGTGATGGCGGGAGGTATGAATGAGCAGTTCTTC	CASSRPVMAGGMNEQFF
few	TRBV20-1	TRBJ1-5	TRBD1	TGCAGTGCTCGACAGGGGGCGCCGGGCAATCAGCCCCAGCATTTT	CSARQGAPGNQPQHF
NA	TRBV29-1	TRBJ1-1	NA	TGCAGCGCTACTGTGAGCACTGAAGCTTTCTTT	CSATVSTEAFF
many	TRBV28	TRBJ2-1	NA	TGTGCCAGCAGACCTAGGGACTCACTTTGGAATGAGCAGTTCTTC	CASRPRDSLWNEQFF
NA	TRBV30	TRBJ1-1	NA	TGTGCCTGGAGACCCTGGGGAACCACTGAAGCTTTCTTT	CAWRPWGTTEAFF
many	TRBV12-3/TRBV12-4	TRBJ1-1	NA	TGTGCCAGCAGCCCCCAGTTGAACACTGAAGCTTTCTTT	CASSPQLNTEAFF
NA	TRBV2	TRBJ1-2	NA	TGTGCCAGCAGGGTGTTCTATGGCTACACCTTC	CASRVFYGYTF
NA	TRBV10-2	TRBJ1-2	NA	TGCGCCAGCAGTGAAGGGGTCGAGGGTTTACATATCTATGGCTACACCTTC	CASSEGVEGLHIYGYTF
NA	TRBV10-3	TRBJ1-1	TRBD1	TGTGCCATCAGGCACGACAGGGGGCTTGAAGCTTTCTTT	CAIRHDRGLEAFF
NA	TRBV7-3	TRBJ2-3	NA	TGTGCCAGCAGCTTACGAGATCCAGATACGCAGTATTTT	CASSLRDPDTQYF
many	TRBV28	TRBJ1-1	TRBD1	TGTGCCAGCAGTTTAGGCGACAGGGGAGGGGTTTTAACTGAAGCTTTCTTT	CASSLGDRGGVLTEAFF
NA	TRBV29-1	TRBJ1-1	TRBD1	TGCAGCGTTCCAGGGGGCACTGAAGCTTTCTTT	CSVPGGTEAFF
NA	TRBV20-1	TRBJ1-1	NA	TGCAGTGCTAGTAAGTCGAACACTGAAGCTTTCTTT	CSASKSNTEAFF
few	TRBV9	TRBJ2-3	TRBD2	TGTGCCAGCAGCGTAGAGGTAGCGGGAGTACCAGATACGCAGTATTTT	CASSVEVAGVPDTQYF
many	TRBV9	TRBJ2-5	TRBD2	TGTGCCAGCAGCGTAGGACCAGCGGGGCAAGAGACCCAGTACTTC	CASSVGPAGQETQYF
NA	TRBV24-1	TRBJ2-2	NA	TGTGCCACCAGTGATATCCAGGGATCTTGGACCGGGGAGCTGTTTTTT	CATSDIQGSWTGELFF
NA	TRBV28	TRBJ1-2	NA	TGTGCCAGCAGTTTAGAACAGGGAGGGACGGCCGGCTACACCTTC	CASSLEQGGTAGYTF
NA	TRBV2	TRBJ2-7	TRBD2	TGTGCCAGCGGCCTGCGGGAGGACCACGAGCAGTACTTC	CASGLREDHEQYF
few	TRBV10-3	TRBJ2-2	TRBD2	TGTGCCATCGGTCTAGCGGACACCGGGGAGCTGTTTTTT	CAIGLADTGELFF
NA	TRBV20-1	TRBJ2-1	TRBD2	TGCAGTGCTAGTAATCCTCAAGCGGGGGCCTACAATGAGCAGTTCTTC	CSASNPQAGAYNEQFF
NA	TRBV27	TRBJ1-5	NA	TGTGCCAGCACCGGTTGGCCCCCAGACGGCAATCAGCCCCAGCATTTT	CASTGWPPDGNQPQHF
NA	TRBV7-3	TRBJ2-3	NA	TGTGCCAGCAGCCTCACGAGCCATAGCACAGATACGCAGTATTTT	CASSLTSHSTDTQYF
NA	TRBV5-6	TRBJ2-7	NA	TGTGCCAGCAGCTTGGGCAGTTACAAGCAGTACTTC	CASSLGSYKQYF
NA	TRBV27	TRBJ1-6	TRBD1	TGTGCCAGCAATTTATCAGGGGGACGGTCACCCCTCCACTTT	CASNLSGGRSPLHF
NA	TRBV18	TRBJ2-1	NA	TGTGCCAGCTCACAGGACTCCCAAAGATACAATGAGCAGTTCTTC	CASSQDSQRYNEQFF
NA	TRBV27	TRBJ2-5	TRBD1	TGTGCCAGCAGTTATACAGGGGTCGGAGAGACCCAGTACTTC	CASSYTGVGETQYF
NA	TRBV20-1	TRBJ1-6	NA	TGCAGTGCTTCCAGTGAGGGGCCTAATTCACCCCTCCACTTT	CSASSEGPNSPLHF